The next 30 T cell receptor beta chains were all read from a single sample in a study of cytomegalovirus exposure and HLA in healthy donors (dated by TCRdb to about 2017). The receptor library was made with the immunoSEQ multiplex PCR assay. The multiplex PCR relied on a mix of 60 forward primers for TCR Vbeta segments and 13 reverse primers for TCR Jbeta segments. TCRdb retrieved this table from immuneACCESS and kept in-frame rearrangements only. Not all clones are present; in checked studies, unresolved V genes account for under half, and no reason is known for the remainder. The sample records 150,000 to 250,000 clones, roughly 80% of which are singletons. The top ten clones comprise 6.5% of the sample. The sample consisted of PBMCs. The receptors shown here come from a woman aged 45-65 years in good health and CMV-seropositive.

V and J are TRBV6-1 and TRBJ1-3, with D perhaps TRBD1 (6 bases). Gene TRBJ2-2 matches the end of the DNA better, so the J call may be wrong. The CDR3 consists of 14 residues. CDR1 MNHNS and CDR2 SASEGT come from the germline V gene. This CDR3 reads CALGGNVNTGELFF. CDR3 bases: TGTGCCCTAGGGGGAAACGTGAACACCGGGGAGCTGTTTTTT.

V usage is TRBV7-2 and J usage is TRBJ1-3; D is uncertain. V shed 5 bases and J shed 2 bases, with 10 bases lying between them. The CDR3 sequence is 14 residues long. Per the germline V gene, CDR1 is SGHTA and CDR2 is FQGNSA. The CDR3 sequence: CASSPSRPGNTIYF. CDR3 nucleotide sequence: TGTGCCAGCAGCCCGAGCCGTCCTGGAAACACCATATATTTT.

J is TRBJ2-5 and V is TRBV7-2; 9 bases fit TRBD1. The CDR3 is 16 amino acids. Germline V gene data show CDR1 as SGHTA and CDR2 as FQGNSA. J gave up 1 base and V 1 base, and 4 bases lay outside the gene matches. The CDR3 region has the DNA TGTGCCAGCAGCTTAGGGACAGGGGTCATCCAAGAGACCCAGTACTTC. Translation: CASSLGTGVIQETQYF.

In its sample, this clone was seen a few times. The chain has TRBV19 and TRBJ1-5; the D is unclear. The CDR3 spans 14 residues. The V end lost 3 bases, the J end lost 2 bases, and 8 bases lay between the germline ends. The germline gives CDR1 LNHDA, CDR2 SQIVND (reference sequence). CDR3 residues: CASSIAGGNQPQHF. CDR3 DNA: TGTGCCAGTAGTATCGCCGGGGGCAATCAGCCCCAGCATTTT.

Here the CDR3 DNA reads TGTGCCACCAGCAGGGGGACAGGAGTCTCCTACGAGCAGTACTTC. Protein: CATSRGTGVSYEQYF. The chain uses TRBV15 and TRBJ2-7; 8 nucleotides align to TRBD1. The CDR3 is 15 residues long. The germline CDR1 and CDR2 sequences are LNHNV and YYDKDF (reference sequence). The J segment lost 0 bases and the V segment lost 3 bases, leaving 4 bases of the junction unmatched.

V is TRBV6-5 and J is TRBJ2-1; 8 bases agree with TRBD2. V gave up 7 bases and J gave up 4 bases; unmatched junction bases: 6. Germline CDR1 MNHEY, CDR2 SVGAGI. The CDR3 covers 14 residues. This CDR3 is CASTPSGHYNEQFF. Here the CDR3 DNA reads TGTGCCAGCACCCCTAGCGGGCATTACAATGAGCAGTTCTTC.

The gene calls are TRBV29-1 and TRBJ2-2, with no clear D. The CDR3 sequence is 13 residues long. Per germline, CDR1 SQVTM and CDR2 ANQGSEA. Trimming took 0 bases from V and 6 from J, leaving 8 bases between them. CDR3 sequence (DNA): TGCAGCGTTGAAGAGGCCTCTTCCGGGGAGCTGTTTTTT. Its translation is CSVEEASSGELFF.

A word on this clone: Compared with germline, one end of the junction differs, possibly owing to a read error. The rearrangement joins TRBV7-2 to TRBJ2-7; 10 positions match TRBD2. Germline CDR1 is SGHTA and CDR2 is FQGNSA. This CDR3 region has 15 residues. Written as DNA, the CDR3 is TGTGCCAGCAGCATCACTAGCGGGGTATCCTCCGAGCAGTACTTC. Amino acids: CASSITSGVSSEQYF.

This sequence joins TRBV29-1 and TRBJ1-2, with 7 bases lining up with TRBD1. J was trimmed by 5 bases and V by 4 bases; bases with no gene match: 1. CDR1 and CDR2 (germline): SQVTM, ANQGSEA. The CDR3 has 11 amino acids. CDR3: CSVATGYGYTF. The DNA for the CDR3 is TGCAGCGTTGCGACAGGGTATGGCTACACCTTC.

The chain carries TRBV5-1 and TRBJ2-7; 9 bases align to TRBD1. V gave up 5 bases and J gave up 2 bases; unmatched junction bases: 5. The germline V gene has CDR1 SGHRS and CDR2 YFSETQ. This CDR3 is built from 14 residues. CDR3 coding DNA: TGCGCCAGCAGACCGGGACAGGGCACCTACGAGCAGTACTTC. Translating it yields CASRPGQGTYEQYF.

The rearrangement links TRBV19 to TRBJ2-3; 8 bases agree with TRBD2. The CDR3 is made up of 14 amino acids. V lost 3 bases to trimming and J lost 4 bases; unmatched junction nucleotides: 3. Germline V lookup: CDR1 LNHDA, CDR2 SQIVND (reference sequence). As DNA, the CDR3 is TGTGCCAGTAGTATTGGACTAGCTCCAGATACGCAGTATTTT. Its translation: CASSIGLAPDTQYF.

V is TRBV5-1 and J is TRBJ2-5; D is unresolved. Between the trimmed V and J ends, which lost 4 bases and 0 bases, there was a span of 7 bases. The CDR3 is made up of 13 amino acids. CDR1 SGHRS and CDR2 YFSETQ come from the germline V gene. The CDR3 nucleotides read TGCGCCAGCAGCGGCAGCGACCAAGAGACCCAGTACTTC. Translation: CASSGSDQETQYF.

The J gene is TRBJ2-5, the V gene TRBV6-1; 7 bases agree with TRBD1. With V trimmed by 6 bases and J by 5 bases, 9 bases remained unmatched. Germline CDR1 MNHNS, CDR2 SASEGT. This CDR3 is 14 amino acids long. CDR3 region: CASRATGAGETQYF. The CDR3 DNA follows: TGTGCCAGCAGAGCCACAGGGGCAGGGGAGACCCAGTACTTC.

The chain joins TRBV28 to TRBJ2-7; weak D call: TRBD1 (5 bases). The V end was cut by 6 bases, the J end by 3 bases, with 12 bases between. Germline V gene sequence: CDR1 MDHEN, CDR2 SYDVKM. The CDR3 covers 13 residues. CDR3 DNA sequence: TGTGCCAGCAGGGAACCCCAGGGCTACGAGCAGTACTTC. Residues: CASREPQGYEQYF.

V usage is TRBV28 and J usage is TRBJ1-2; D perhaps matches TRBD1 (5 bases). The CDR3 is made up of 14 amino acids. The germline gives CDR1 MDHEN, CDR2 SYDVKM. Trimming removed 4 bases from V and 8 bases from J, with 17 bases in between. The DNA of the CDR3 is TGTGCCAGCAGTTCCCGGGGCCCGGCGGGAGGCTACACCTTC. Amino acids: CASSSRGPAGGYTF.

This clone showed up just once. The V and J genes are TRBV7-6 and TRBJ2-7; D might be TRBD1 (6 bases). Germline V gives CDR1 SGHVS, CDR2 FNYEAQ. V lost 4 bases and J 7 bases, leaving 11 bases between the germline ends. This CDR3 region has 12 residues. CDR3 nucleotide sequence: TGTGCCAGCAGCTCAACAGGGAATGAGCAGTACTTC. This sequence encodes CASSSTGNEQYF.

The chain employs TRBV7-6 and TRBJ2-7, with D possibly being TRBD1 (5 bases). Trimming cost V 5 bases and J 3 bases, with 17 bases left between them. Germline values: CDR1 SGHVS, CDR2 FNYEAQ. CDR3 length: 15 residues. CDR3: CASSPRASAHYEQYF. For the CDR3, the DNA is TGTGCCAGCAGCCCCAGGGCCAGCGCGCACTACGAGCAGTACTTC.

The gene calls are TRBV5-8 and TRBJ2-5; 8 nucleotides match TRBD2. The DNA end favors TRBJ2-7, so the J call may be wrong. Germline CDR1 reads SGHTS; CDR2 reads YDEGEE. The CDR3 consists of 15 residues. CDR3 sequence: CASSLVSGKGLEQYF. The CDR3 nucleotides read TGTGCCAGCAGCTTGGTTAGCGGGAAGGGGCTCGAGCAGTACTTC.

CDR3 DNA: TGTGCCAGCAGCCCGCAGGGAGATACGCAGTATTTT. This sequence encodes CASSPQGDTQYF. V usage is TRBV11-3 and J usage is TRBJ2-3, with a possible D match to TRBD1 (5 bases). The V gene's germline CDR1 is SGHNT and CDR2 YENEEA. Trimming took 5 bases from V and 5 from J, leaving 8 bases between them. The CDR3 is made up of 12 amino acids.

The sample holds a few counts of this clone. The chain joins TRBV10-3 to TRBJ2-2; unclear D gene. This CDR3 spans 12 amino acids. V lost 3 bases and J lost 6, with 5 bases in between. The germline gives CDR1 ENHRY, CDR2 SYGVKD. In nucleotides, the CDR3 is TGTGCCATCAGTGATCGTCCCGGGGAGCTGTTTTTT. This codes for CAISDRPGELFF.

The chain joins TRBV2 to TRBJ2-5, with TRBD1 identical over 8 bases. The ends lost 5 bases at V and 2 bases at J; junction bases unmatched: 10. Germline values: CDR1 SNHLY, CDR2 FYNNEI. This CDR3 has 16 amino acids. The CDR3 protein is CASSPGQGRNQETQYF. CDR3 nucleotide sequence: TGTGCCAGCAGTCCCGGACAGGGTAGGAATCAAGAGACCCAGTACTTC. Using reference TRBV2 and TRBJ2-5 for the parts outside the CDR3, the full variable domain is EPEVTQTPSHQVTQMGQEVILRCVPISNHLYFYWYRQILGQKVEFLVSFYNNEISEKSEIFDDQFSVERPDGSNFTLKIRSTKLEDSAMYFCASSPGQGRNQETQYFGPGTRLLVL.

The chain links TRBV9 to TRBJ2-3; 10 nucleotides match TRBD2. The CDR3 is 18 amino acids. CDR1 is SGDLS, CDR2 YYNGEE, per germline. V dropped 0 bases and J dropped 4; count of bases not matched to a gene: 11. The CDR3 DNA sequence: TGTGCCAGCAGCGTAGCTCCAGCTAGCGGGAGTGGCGCAGATACGCAGTATTTT. It specifies CASSVAPASGSGADTQYF.

The chain recombines TRBV19 with TRBJ2-7, with 8 bases that match TRBD1. Germline-derived CDR1 and CDR2 are LNHDA and SQIVND (reference sequence). The CDR3 runs to 16 residues. V shed 6 bases and J 0 bases; nucleotides not matched to a gene: 10. The CDR3 DNA sequence: TGTGCCAGTAGGAAGCAAGGACAGGGAAGCTCCTACGAGCAGTACTTC. It codes for CASRKQGQGSSYEQYF. The full variable domain, its missing parts supplied by reference TRBV19 and TRBJ2-7, is DGGITQSPKYLFRKEGQNVTLSCEQNLNHDAMYWYRQDPGQGLRLIYYSQIVNDFQKGDIAEGYSVSREKKESFPLTVTSAQKNPTAFYLCASRKQGQGSSYEQYFGPGTRLTVT.

The rearrangement uses TRBV4-2 and TRBJ2-1; TRBD2 aligns across 13 bases. J lost 4 bases, V lost 1 base, and 4 bases had no gene match. This CDR3 comprises 17 residues. Germline CDR1 LGHNA, CDR2 YNFKEQ. CDR3 in DNA: TGTGCCAGCAGCCAAGGCGCGACTAGCGGGAGGTACAATGAGCAGTTCTTC. Translation gives CASSQGATSGRYNEQFF.

The rearrangement uses TRBV2 and TRBJ1-4; D uncertain. Germline V lookup: CDR1 SNHLY, CDR2 FYNNEI. There are 13 residues in the CDR3. The V and J ends lost 7 bases and 1 base respectively, with 7 bases between them. The CDR3 region is CASIRLTNEKLFF. As DNA, the CDR3 is TGTGCCAGCATCCGGTTAACTAATGAAAAACTGTTTTTT.

The V call is TRBV14, the J call TRBJ2-5; D gene ambiguous. The germline V gene has CDR1 SGHDN and CDR2 FVKESK. Trimming shortened V by 3 bases and J by 2 bases, and 4 bases separated the two germline ends. CDR3 length: 12 residues. The CDR3 is CASSHGQETQYF. As DNA, the CDR3 is TGTGCCAGCAGCCACGGGCAAGAGACCCAGTACTTC.

This chain links TRBV5-1 with TRBJ2-4; D might be TRBD1 (5 bases). Trimming stripped 0 bases from V and 9 bases from J, with 13 bases between. CDR3 length: 14 residues. Per germline, CDR1 SGHRS and CDR2 YFSETQ. The CDR3: CASSLETAYGIQYF. Written as DNA, the CDR3 is TGCGCCAGCAGCTTGGAGACAGCATACGGCATTCAGTACTTC.

V and J are TRBV30 and TRBJ2-5, with a possible D match to TRBD1 (6 bases). V dropped 3 bases and J dropped 3 bases, with 11 bases sitting between them. Germline V gene lookup returns CDR1 GTSNPN and CDR2 SVGIG (reference sequence). The CDR3 is 13 amino acids. The DNA for the CDR3 is TGTGCCTGGAGAGCACAGGGCAAAGAGACCCAGTACTTC. Translating it yields CAWRAQGKETQYF.

The chain is built from TRBV5-1 and TRBJ1-1; 7 bases are a match to TRBD1. Trimming at V came to 0 bases and at J to 5 bases, leaving 7 bases not matched to a gene. Germline CDR1 and CDR2: SGHRS and YFSETQ. This CDR3 has 15 residues. This CDR3 is CASSLEEGGVTEAFF. The CDR3 region has the DNA TGCGCCAGCAGCTTGGAAGAAGGGGGCGTGACTGAAGCTTTCTTT.

This clone has a handful of counts. This chain connects TRBV13 to TRBJ2-1; the D gene is possibly TRBD2 (6 bases). Germline V gene sequence: CDR1 PRHDT, CDR2 FYEKMQ (reference sequence). The CDR3 extends over 16 amino acids. Trimming took off 4 bases at V and 3 bases at J, with 16 bases between the two ends. CDR3 sequence: CASSSRRLGDYNEQFF. The DNA of the CDR3 is TGTGCCAGCAGCTCTCGGAGACTAGGCGACTACAATGAGCAGTTCTTC.